These 31 T cell receptor beta chains were sequenced from one sample in a study of blood T cell repertoires in COVID-19 (dated by TCRdb to between 2020 and 2021). The library came from the immunoSEQ multiplex PCR assay. The source is immuneACCESS, and TCRdb retained only in-frame sequences with V and J called. Part of the clones is not carried over; for the studies checked, unresolved V genes explain less than half of this, and the remainder is unexplained. Counted in this sample were under 200,000 clones; over 75% of them appeared once. The ten largest account for 9.5% to 12% of the sample. Sequencing was done on a sample of PBMCs or T cells enriched from blood (not recorded which). All receptors come from a man aged 50 to 60 who had recovered from COVID-19.

The chain couples TRBV14 to TRBJ1-1; D remains ambiguous. Germline V gives CDR1 SGHDN, CDR2 FVKESK. The CDR3 extends over 15 amino acids. V gave up 6 bases and J gave up 1 base, with 15 bases separating them. CDR3 coding DNA: TGTGCCAGCAGTCGGGATCTGTTAGGGAACACTGAAGCTTTCTTT. As protein: CASSRDLLGNTEAFF.

This clone was found once. The chain employs TRBV7-6 and TRBJ2-5; perhaps TRBD2 as D (5 bases). The CDR3 contains 14 residues. V shed 5 bases and J shed 4 bases, with 14 bases lying between them. CDR1 and CDR2 (germline): SGHVS, FNYEAQ. The CDR3 DNA reads as TGTGCCAGCAGCCTCACTGGAGGAGGAGAGACCCAGTACTTC. It yields the protein CASSLTGGGETQYF. The full variable domain, its missing parts supplied by reference TRBV7-6 and TRBJ2-5, is GAGVSQSPRYKVTKRGQDVALRCDPISGHVSLYWYRQALGQGPEFLTYFNYEAQQDKSGLPNDRFSAERPEGSISTLTIQRTEQRDSAMYRCASSLTGGGETQYFGPGTRLLVL.

The chain has TRBV7-2 and TRBJ2-2, with 8 bases matching TRBD1. The CDR3 covers 16 residues. Germline CDR1 reads SGHTA; CDR2 reads FQGNSA. Trimming cost V 0 bases and J 5 bases; bases outside gene matches: 5. Here the CDR3 reads CASSLAQGAGTGELFF. The DNA of the CDR3 is TGTGCCAGCAGCTTAGCCCAGGGGGCCGGGACCGGGGAGCTGTTTTTT. The whole variable domain, remainder taken from reference TRBV7-2 and TRBJ2-2, is GAGVSQSPSNKVTEKGKDVELRCDPISGHTALYWYRQSLGQGLEFLIYFQGNSAPDKSGLPSDRFSAERTGGSVSTLTIQRTQQEDSAVYLCASSLAQGAGTGELFFGEGSRLTVL.

This chain links TRBV2 with TRBJ2-1; TRBD2 aligns across 7 bases. The germline gives CDR1 SNHLY, CDR2 FYNNEI. The length of the CDR3 is 15 residues. J lost 9 bases, V lost 6 bases, and 14 bases had no gene match. CDR3: CASSSTAGSGGEQFF. The CDR3 nucleotides read TGTGCCAGCAGCTCCACGGCAGGGTCGGGGGGTGAGCAGTTCTTC.

V usage is TRBV5-1 and J usage is TRBJ2-3; 8 nucleotides align to TRBD2. The CDR3 is made up of 14 amino acids. V dropped 0 bases and J dropped 5; count of bases not matched to a gene: 2. Germline V gives CDR1 SGHRS, CDR2 YFSETQ. The chain's CDR3 is CASSLVLAGDTQYF. The CDR3 DNA reads as TGCGCCAGCAGCTTGGTTCTAGCGGGAGATACGCAGTATTTT.

CDR3 nucleotides: TGCGCCAGCAGCTTGGTAGGTCGGCACGGGGAAATTTCGGACACTGAAGCTTTCTTT. Translating gives CASSLVGRHGEISDTEAFF. This chain joins TRBV5-1 and TRBJ1-1; the D is unclear. This CDR3 has 19 residues. Germline-derived CDR1 and CDR2 are SGHRS and YFSETQ. The V end lost 0 bases, the J end lost 3 bases, and 24 bases lay between the germline ends.

The rearrangement links TRBV28 to TRBJ2-3, with D possibly TRBD2 on 6 matching bases. CDR1 is MDHEN, CDR2 SYDVKM, per germline. V shed 10 bases and J shed 2 bases, with 10 bases lying between them. The CDR3 length is 12 residues. CDR3 sequence (DNA): TGTGCCACCGGAGGGCCCACAGATACGCAGTATTTT. It yields the protein CATGGPTDTQYF.

The V call is TRBV7-2, the J call TRBJ2-1; 7 bases align to TRBD1. After removal of 5 bases from V and 8 bases from J, the junction contained 6 bases not matched to a gene. Germline loops: CDR1 SGHTA, CDR2 FQGNSA. CDR3 size: 13 residues. The CDR3 here is CASSLGQEYEQFF. CDR3 in DNA: TGTGCCAGCAGCCTCGGACAGGAGTATGAGCAGTTCTTC. Full variable domain (outside the CDR3, taken from reference TRBV7-2 and TRBJ2-1): GAGVSQSPSNKVTEKGKDVELRCDPISGHTALYWYRQSLGQGLEFLIYFQGNSAPDKSGLPSDRFSAERTGGSVSTLTIQRTQQEDSAVYLCASSLGQEYEQFFGPGTRLTVL.

The rearrangement links TRBV18 to TRBJ1-3; maybe TRBD1 (6 bases). Per the germline V gene, CDR1 is KGHSH and CDR2 is LQKENI. V lost 3 bases and J lost 0, with 12 bases in between. The CDR3 is made up of 16 amino acids. The CDR3 DNA is TGTGCCAGCTCACCCGCCGGGACACTCTCTGGAAACACCATATATTTT. Translated: CASSPAGTLSGNTIYF.

This chain connects TRBV2 to TRBJ2-7; 7 nucleotides line up with TRBD1. From germline, CDR1 is SNHLY and CDR2 FYNNEI. V shed 7 bases, J shed 1 base, and the junction held 4 bases outside the gene matches. The CDR3 length is 13 residues. CDR3 DNA: TGTGCCAGCATTCAGGGGGTATCCTACGAGCAGTACTTC. Translation gives CASIQGVSYEQYF.

The chain couples TRBV5-4 to TRBJ2-1; 7 bases line up with TRBD1. CDR3 length: 16 amino acids. Germline V gene sequence: CDR1 SGHNT, CDR2 YYREEE (reference sequence). V shed 3 bases and J 8 bases; nucleotides not matched to a gene: 14. The CDR3 DNA reads TGTGCCAGCAGCTCAGGTACAGGGGACGGGATCTATGAGCAGTTCTTC. It specifies CASSSGTGDGIYEQFF.

The chain joins TRBV19 to TRBJ2-7; TRBD1 matches 11 bases. From germline, CDR1 is LNHDA and CDR2 SQIVND (reference sequence). The trim removed 6 bases at V and 1 base at J, leaving 2 bases unmatched. The CDR3 is made up of 14 amino acids. The CDR3 sequence: CASSGTGGSYEQYF. The CDR3 nucleotides read TGTGCCAGTAGCGGGACAGGGGGGTCCTACGAGCAGTACTTC.

The chain joins TRBV3-1 (or the pseudogene TRBV3-2) to TRBJ2-2; 8 bases line up with TRBD1. With V trimmed by 4 bases and J by 6 bases, 1 base remained unmatched. CDR1 is LGHDT, CDR2 YNNKEL, per germline (reference sequence). This CDR3 region has 13 residues. CDR3 in DNA: TGTGCCAGCAGCCCGACAGGGGCCGGGGAGCTGTTTTTT. This encodes CASSPTGAGELFF.

The chain uses TRBV11-2 and TRBJ2-7; 8 bases align to TRBD2. CDR1 is SGHAT, CDR2 FQNNGV, per germline. There are 16 residues in the CDR3. J gave up 6 bases and V 4 bases, and 14 bases lay outside the gene matches. This CDR3 is CASSSPGRAPHGEQYF. The CDR3 nucleotides are TGTGCCAGCAGCTCCCCCGGGAGGGCCCCACACGGCGAGCAGTACTTC.

The chain joins TRBV11-2 to TRBJ2-1; maybe TRBD1 (6 bases). The CDR3 has 15 amino acids. Germline V lookup: CDR1 SGHAT, CDR2 FQNNGV. V was shortened by 1 base and J by 2 bases, with 9 bases between the two germline ends. The DNA of the CDR3 is TGTGCCAGCAGCTTAGCACAGGGTCCCTACAATGAGCAGTTCTTC. This gives the protein CASSLAQGPYNEQFF.

The chain is built from TRBV7-9 and TRBJ2-4; a weak D match, TRBD1 (5 bases). The V end lost 5 bases, the J end lost 5 bases, and 10 bases lay between the germline ends. The CDR3 is 13 residues long. The V gene's germline CDR1 is SEHNR and CDR2 FQNEAQ (reference sequence). CDR3 DNA: TGTGCCAGCAGCCTCGACAGTCAAAACATTCAGTACTTC. Protein sequence: CASSLDSQNIQYF. The full variable domain, in which reference TRBV7-9 and TRBJ2-4 provide the parts outside the CDR3, is DTGVSQNPRHKITKRGQNVTFRCDPISEHNRLYWYRQTLGQGPEFLTYFQNEAQLEKSRLLSDRFSAERPKGSFSTLEIQRTEQGDSAMYLCASSLDSQNIQYFGAGTRLSVL.

Only a few counts were recorded for this clone. V gene TRBV19 combines with J gene TRBJ1-3; tentative D call: TRBD1 (5 bases). V was cut by 9 bases and J by 4 bases, with 13 bases left in between. Germline values: CDR1 LNHDA, CDR2 SQIVND (reference sequence). CDR3 length equals 13 residues. As DNA, the CDR3 is TGTGCCAGCGATTGGGGCTACGGAAACACCATATATTTT. Amino acids: CASDWGYGNTIYF. The complete variable domain, with remaining parts taken from reference TRBV19 and TRBJ1-3, reads DGGITQSPKYLFRKEGQNVTLSCEQNLNHDAMYWYRQDPGQGLRLIYYSQIVNDFQKGDIAEGYSVSREKKESFPLTVTSAQKNPTAFYLCASDWGYGNTIYFGEGSWLTVV.

Only one count was recorded for this clone. The CDR3 region has the DNA TGTGCCAGCAGCGCCTACAGGGGCTATGGCTACACCTTC. Translated: CASSAYRGYGYTF. The V and J genes are TRBV25-1 and TRBJ1-2; 7 bases align to TRBD1. The V segment lost 6 bases and the J segment 4 bases; nucleotides outside the gene matches: 5. Germline CDR1 reads MGHDK; CDR2 reads SYGVNS. The CDR3 has 13 residues.

The rearrangement joins TRBV10-2 to TRBJ1-1; a weak D match, TRBD1 (6 bases). The CDR3 extends over 12 amino acids. Germline-derived CDR1 and CDR2 are WSHSY and SAAADI. V was cut by 3 bases and J by 9 bases, with 11 bases left in between. The CDR3 loop is CASSDVQGKAFF. CDR3 nucleotide sequence: TGCGCCAGCAGTGACGTGCAGGGGAAAGCTTTCTTT.

This clone occurred once. The chain employs TRBV11-2 and TRBJ1-2, with D possibly matching TRBD1 (5 bases). Trimming removed 5 bases from V and 4 bases from J, with 11 bases in between. CDR1 and CDR2 (germline): SGHAT, FQNNGV. The CDR3 has 13 residues. The CDR3 nucleotides are TGTGCCAGCAGCCTCGGGACTGGCTATGGCTACACCTTC. Amino acids: CASSLGTGYGYTF.

This sequence joins TRBV21-1 and TRBJ2-1; the tabulated D call, TRBD2, remains unverified against the DNA. TRBV21-1 is deemed a pseudogene. This CDR3 is built from 15 residues. Here the CDR3 DNA reads TGTGCCAGCAGCAACCAGCGGGAGTCGCACAATGAGCAGTTCTTC. As protein: CASSNQRESHNEQFF.

This clone was detected once. This chain joins TRBV29-1 and TRBJ2-5; D possibly corresponds to TRBD2 (5 bases). Germline V lookup: CDR1 SQVTM, CDR2 ANQGSEA. V lost 4 bases to trimming and J lost 5 bases, with 11 bases between them. This CDR3 region has 12 residues. The CDR3 loop reads CSVGGNLETQYF. The CDR3 coding sequence is TGCAGCGTTGGAGGGAACTTGGAGACCCAGTACTTC.

The genes are TRBV28 and TRBJ2-2; 11 positions match TRBD2. Germline V gene lookup returns CDR1 MDHEN and CDR2 SYDVKM. Trimming removed 3 bases from V and 6 bases from J; junction bases left unmatched: 3. This CDR3 is 15 amino acids long. Here the CDR3 reads CASSFLAGGAGELFF. The DNA for the CDR3 is TGTGCCAGCAGTTTCCTAGCGGGAGGTGCCGGGGAGCTGTTTTTT.

The J gene is TRBJ2-1, the V gene TRBV14, with D unresolved. CDR3 length equals 13 residues. Looked up from germline, CDR1 is SGHDN and CDR2 is FVKESK. Trimming took off 0 bases at V and 7 bases at J, with 7 bases between the two ends. Here the CDR3 DNA reads TGTGCCAGCAGCCAAGATCGCCAGAATGAGCAGTTCTTC. Its translation: CASSQDRQNEQFF.

The genes are TRBV29-1 and TRBJ2-1; 10 bases align to TRBD2. The length of the CDR3 is 17 residues. J was trimmed by 9 bases and V by 3 bases; bases with no gene match: 17. The germline CDR1 and CDR2 sequences are SQVTM and ANQGSEA. The CDR3 DNA sequence: TGCAGCGTTGACAGGGGGAGGGCTAGCGGGGGAGTCGGTGAGCAGTTCTTC. It encodes CSVDRGRASGGVGEQFF.

V gene TRBV7-9 combines with J gene TRBJ1-1; 8 nucleotides line up with TRBD1. After removal of 7 bases from V and 4 bases from J, the junction contained 8 bases not matched to a gene. CDR3 length: 14 amino acids. Germline CDR1 reads SEHNR; CDR2 reads FQNEAQ (reference sequence). The chain's CDR3 is CASTITGGRTEAFF. CDR3 DNA sequence: TGTGCCAGCACCATAACAGGGGGTCGCACTGAAGCTTTCTTT. The whole variable domain, remainder taken from reference TRBV7-9 and TRBJ1-1, is DTGVSQNPRHKITKRGQNVTFRCDPISEHNRLYWYRQTLGQGPEFLTYFQNEAQLEKSRLLSDRFSAERPKGSFSTLEIQRTEQGDSAMYLCASTITGGRTEAFFGQGTRLTVV.

This clone appeared a few times. V usage is TRBV6-5 and J usage is TRBJ2-2; D is perhaps TRBD1 (5 bases). This CDR3 spans 13 amino acids. Germline assignment: CDR1 MNHEY and CDR2 SVGAGI. Trimming took off 2 bases at V and 7 bases at J, with 8 bases between the two ends. The DNA of the CDR3 is TGTGCCAGCAGTTACGGACAACTCGGGGAGCTGTTTTTT. Residues: CASSYGQLGELFF.

The CDR3 is CASSPPPVNTGELFF. CDR3 DNA: TGTGCCAGCAGCCCTCCTCCAGTGAACACCGGGGAGCTGTTTTTT. This chain uses TRBV7-6 with TRBJ2-2; D uncertain. V gave up 5 bases and J gave up 1 base, with 11 bases separating them. The CDR3 length is 15 residues. The germline V gene encodes CDR1 SGHVS and CDR2 FNYEAQ.

This clone has a single count. This rearrangement joins TRBV11-3 to TRBJ2-3; possibly TRBD2 for D (6 bases). The CDR3 spans 12 residues. Germline V gives CDR1 SGHNT, CDR2 YENEEA. V was shortened by 5 bases and J by 8 bases, with 11 bases between the two germline ends. CDR3 bases: TGTGCCAGCAGCACCCGCGGGGCTACGCAGTATTTT. It encodes CASSTRGATQYF.

This chain links TRBV5-6 with TRBJ1-6, with 9 bases that match TRBD1. The CDR3 spans 16 residues. The ends lost 4 bases at V and 8 bases at J; junction bases unmatched: 10. Germline V gene sequence: CDR1 SGHDT, CDR2 YYEEEE. CDR3 nucleotide sequence: TGTGCCAGCAGCCCAAAACAGGGGGCCTTAGATTCACCCCTCCACTTT. As protein: CASSPKQGALDSPLHF. The full variable domain, in which reference TRBV5-6 and TRBJ1-6 provide the parts outside the CDR3, is DAGVTQSPTHLIKTRGQQVTLRCSPKSGHDTVSWYQQALGQGPQFIFQYYEEEERQRGNFPDRFSGHQFPNYSSELNVNALLLGDSALYLCASSPKQGALDSPLHFGNGTRLTVT.

CDR3 coding DNA: TGCGCCAGCAGCTTCCTAGCTGAGACCCAGTACTTC. It translates to CASSFLAETQYF. The chain couples TRBV5-1 to TRBJ2-5, with a possible D match to TRBD2 (5 bases). The V end lost 2 bases, the J end lost 5 bases, and 7 bases lay between the germline ends. The CDR3 extends over 12 amino acids. Germline CDR1 reads SGHRS; CDR2 reads YFSETQ.